What follows are 8 T cell receptor beta chains derived from one specimen sequenced in a study of blood T cell repertoires in COVID-19. Data came from immunoSEQ multiplex PCR; TCRdb stores just in-frame clones and leaves some out. The table shows more than 110,000 clones, with around 80% occurring only once. The sequencing input was peripheral blood. All receptors come from a man older than 75 with acute or convalescent COVID-19.

This clone was seen a single time. The gene calls are TRBV19 and TRBJ2-7; weak D call: TRBD2 (6 bases). V shed 3 bases and J shed 3 bases, with 12 bases lying between them. The germline V gene has CDR1 LNHDA and CDR2 SQIVND (reference sequence). CDR3 size: 14 residues. The CDR3 DNA follows: TGTGCCAGTAGTATCCGGGGAGCGGGCTACGAGCAGTACTTC. Its translation is CASSIRGAGYEQYF.

This chain joins TRBV19 and TRBJ2-2; 11 bases line up with TRBD2. The germline CDR1 and CDR2 sequences are LNHDA and SQIVND (reference sequence). Germline trimming cut 7 bases from V and 4 bases from J; bases unmatched to any gene: 8. The CDR3 spans 16 residues. CDR3 region: CASMEGGTSGTGELFF. The CDR3 DNA is TGTGCCAGTATGGAAGGGGGGACTAGCGGCACCGGGGAGCTGTTTTTT.

This clone was counted once. This chain connects TRBV9 to TRBJ2-2; TRBD1 aligns across 10 bases. The CDR3 loop spans 16 amino acids. CDR1 SGDLS and CDR2 YYNGEE come from the germline V gene. V was clipped by 5 bases and J by 3 bases; unmatched bases: 7. CDR3 in amino acids: CASRRDRGRHTGELFF. CDR3 in DNA: TGTGCCAGCAGGAGAGACAGGGGGCGGCACACCGGGGAGCTGTTTTTT.

This clone was counted once. V and J are TRBV18 and TRBJ1-3, with D perhaps matching TRBD1 (6 bases). This CDR3 region has 17 residues. V dropped 2 bases and J dropped 0 bases, with 14 bases sitting between them. The germline CDR1 and CDR2 sequences are KGHSH and LQKENI. Here the CDR3 reads CASSPSPPQGSGNTIYF. CDR3 DNA: TGTGCCAGCTCACCAAGCCCCCCACAGGGCTCTGGAAACACCATATATTTT.

This clone was observed a handful of times. The chain links TRBV18 to TRBJ2-4, with 9 bases matching TRBD1. Germline V lookup: CDR1 KGHSH, CDR2 LQKENI. The V and J ends lost 2 bases and 10 bases, in that order; junction bases with no gene match: 6. The CDR3 loop spans 14 amino acids. Written as DNA, the CDR3 is TGTGCCAGCTCACCAATGGGACAGGGACAAATTCAGTACTTC. Its translation is CASSPMGQGQIQYF. Looking up the rest from reference TRBV18 and TRBJ2-4 gives the full variable domain: NAGVMQNPRHLVRRRGQEARLRCSPMKGHSHVYWYRQLPEEGLKFMVYLQKENIIDESGMPKERFSAEFPKEGPSILRIQQVVRGDSAAYFCASSPMGQGQIQYFGAGTRLSVL.

The chain has TRBV7-2 and TRBJ2-2; TRBD2 aligns across 11 bases. This CDR3 region has 16 residues. CDR1 SGHTA and CDR2 FQGNSA come from the germline V gene. V lost 8 bases to trimming and J lost 4 bases; unmatched junction nucleotides: 9. CDR3 bases: TGTGCCAGCGATAGCGGGGGGGGAACTGCCACCGGGGAGCTGTTTTTT. It specifies CASDSGGGTATGELFF.

The rearrangement joins TRBV29-1 to TRBJ1-1; D not resolved. In germline, CDR1 is SQVTM, CDR2 ANQGSEA. Trimming shortened V by 4 bases and J by 11 bases, and 14 bases separated the two germline ends. There are 11 residues in the CDR3. The CDR3 bases are TGCAGCGTTGGAGGGCTCTGGGAGGCTTTCTTT. This sequence encodes CSVGGLWEAFF.

A single count supports this clone. The rearrangement uses TRBV5-1 and TRBJ2-7; 11 nucleotides agree with TRBD2. The ends lost 5 bases at V and 4 bases at J; junction bases unmatched: 8. Per the germline V gene, CDR1 is SGHRS and CDR2 is YFSETQ. There are 15 residues in the CDR3. CDR3 in amino acids: CASRDTSGGIYEQYF. The CDR3 coding sequence is TGCGCCAGCAGGGACACTAGCGGGGGAATTTACGAGCAGTACTTC. The full variable domain, its missing parts supplied by reference TRBV5-1 and TRBJ2-7, is KAGVTQTPRYLIKTRGQQVTLSCSPISGHRSVSWYQQTPGQGLQFLFEYFSETQRNKGNFPGRFSGRQFSNSRSEMNVSTLELGDSALYLCASRDTSGGIYEQYFGPGTRLTVT.